This T cell receptor beta chain was sequenced for a study of T cell changes during pregnancy in multiple sclerosis. Method: immunoSEQ multiplex PCR; TCRdb's copy keeps in-frame clones and lacks some. The sample has about 93,000 clones; 92% are singletons. V trimming: 3 bases; J trimming: 5 bases; junction bases outside the gene matches: 9. This CDR3 is built from 14 residues. CDR1 is SQVTM and CDR2 is ANQGSEA in the germline V gene. V gene TRBV29-1 combines with J gene TRBJ2-5; 7 bases align to TRBD2. The input for sequencing was peripheral blood, taken after pregnancy. The sequence was collected from a female donor with multiple sclerosis, enrolled in a pregnancy study. The CDR3 DNA reads as TGCAGCGTTGATGGCGGGGGTTTAGGGGAGACCCAGTACTTC. This translates into CSVDGGGLGETQYF.